This TCR beta chain was recovered during a study of T cells after yellow fever vaccination (dated by TCRdb to between 2019 and 2020). General notes on the study: Libraries from fractions with low cell numbers were prepared with the SMART-Seq v4 Ultra Low Input RNA kit. Bulk TCR alpha and beta repertoires were sequenced longitudinally to track T-cell clones before and after primary and booster YFV17D yellow fever vaccination. The cohort comprised two healthy male donors, one aged 18 to 30 and one aged 30 to 39 years. Blood was drawn at multiple timepoints before and after primary and secondary immunization, with bulk PBMC replicates and cell subsets isolated. What the research found in general, with its limitations: FACS-sorted repertoires could contain abundant contaminating clonotypes from the bulk population, so computational filtering was required. Compared with the primary T-cell response, the secondary T-cell response was weaker but faster, peaking on day 5 rather than day 15. Only a couple of donors were included in the study, so the extent to which the findings can be generalized is limited. A small fraction of clonotypes showed up in both the CD4 and CD8 compartments, probably as a result of convergent recombination. After the booster, most of the clones that had expanded following primary vaccination were detected again (roughly 97% of CD4 and roughly 90% of CD8), which suggests that memory was broadly maintained.

The germline V gene (reference sequence) specifies DFQATT as CDR1 and SNEGSKA as CDR2. After removal of 4 bases from V and 9 bases from J, the junction retains 8 bases not matched to a gene. Spanning cysteine to phenylalanine, the CDR3 consists of 15 amino acids. Only the CDR3 DNA is retained, 45 bases long and in frame from the first base. TCR cDNA was synthesized by 5'RACE template switching, which introduced a universal primer site and unique molecular identifiers. cDNA synthesis was primed from both the TCR alpha and TCR beta constant segments. Libraries were amplified in two PCR steps, with sample barcodes and sequencing adapters added in the second step. Sequencing of the libraries was done on either Illumina HiSeq 2500 (2x100 bp) or NovaSeq (2x150 bp). In the authors' own workflow: MIGEC handled demultiplexing of reads and collapsing into UMI consensus sequences, while MiXCR performed V(D)J alignment. Vaccine-responding clonotypes were identified with edgeR using replicate PBMC samples, with FDR below 0.01 and a log2 fold change above 5 up to day 15 being required. Each bulk clonotype received a CD4 or CD8 identity based on whether the sequenced CD4 or CD8 repertoire contained that clonotype at higher abundance. TCRdb reprocessed the public reads (quality trimming at Q25 with fastp, clone calling with MiXCR) and kept in-frame beta chains. Under each unique CDR3 protein, matching rows form one entry showing the most common genes and DNA. The authors' filters were not applied to this entry. For this sample the table gives some 670,000 distinct CDR3 sequences, of which 9% to 15% were detected only once. 15% of the sample is taken by the ten largest.

This clonotype occurred many times. Its target antigen remains unknown. There are no base qualities to consult, and no much larger clone falls within one base. In the paper's terms, the treatment or condition label means: live attenuated yellow fever vaccine strain. At every blood-draw timepoint, two biological replicates of bulk PBMCs were collected. A standard Ficoll-Paque protocol was used to isolate PBMCs from peripheral blood. TriZol was used to extract RNA from bulk PBMCs, CD4 and CD8 fractions, and dextramer-positive and dextramer-negative fractions. The chain is made from TRBV20-1 and TRBJ2-1; 14 bases in between match TRBD2. The material sequenced was PBMCs, taken on the day of the yellow fever booster vaccination. This clonotype was sampled from a man under 40 who received the YFV17D yellow fever vaccine. The DNA is TGCAGTGCTATCCCGGGACTAGCGGGAGCGGGTGAGCAGTTCTTC. This codes for CSAIPGLAGAGEQFF.